Each of the 11 T cell receptor beta chains below was sequenced from the same sample in a study of blood T cell repertoires in COVID-19 (dated by TCRdb to 2020 to 2022). The library was produced with the immunoSEQ multiplex PCR assay. The clones in this table, taken by TCRdb from immuneACCESS, are in-frame only. Not every clone is retained; where verified, under half of the shortfall comes from an unresolved V gene, and the cause of the rest is unknown. The sample table holds some 400,000 clones, of which nearly 90% were seen once. 6.5% to 7% of the sample rests with the top ten. The sample taken for sequencing was peripheral blood. These receptors were taken from a man younger than 35 with active or convalescent COVID-19.

The chain is built from TRBV4-2 and TRBJ1-5, with 7 positions matching TRBD1. CDR1 LGHNA and CDR2 YNFKEQ come from the germline V gene. V lost 0 bases and J lost 4; bases outside the gene matches: 9. This CDR3 is built from 17 residues. This CDR3 is CASSQEGRTGDNQPQHF. As DNA, the CDR3 is TGTGCCAGCAGCCAAGAAGGGCGGACAGGCGATAATCAGCCCCAGCATTTT.

The chain couples TRBV11-2 to TRBJ1-6; D call uncertain. CDR1 is SGHAT and CDR2 is FQNNGV in the germline V gene. This CDR3 spans 14 amino acids. V shed 1 base and J shed 8 bases, with 9 bases lying between them. The CDR3: CASSLVGQDSPLHF. The DNA of the CDR3 is TGTGCCAGCAGCTTAGTGGGTCAGGATTCACCCCTCCACTTT.

The chain uses TRBV18 and TRBJ1-2, with TRBD1 matching 8 bases. CDR1 is KGHSH and CDR2 is LQKENI in the germline V gene. CDR3 length: 14 residues. The junction had 4 bases not matched to a gene; V was cut back by 3 bases and J by 4 bases. The CDR3 sequence is CASSPGTGPYGYTF. CDR3 nucleotides: TGTGCCAGCTCACCCGGGACAGGACCCTATGGCTACACCTTC.

The J gene is TRBJ2-7, the V gene TRBV6-5, with 7 positions matching TRBD1. Germline loops: CDR1 MNHEY, CDR2 SVGAGI. The CDR3 contains 13 residues. Trimming removed 6 bases from V and 6 bases from J; junction bases left unmatched: 8. CDR3 sequence: CASSVDRSGEQYF. The CDR3 nucleotides read TGTGCCAGCAGCGTGGACAGGTCTGGCGAGCAGTACTTC.

The genes are TRBV4-1 and TRBJ1-5, with 8 bases aligning to TRBD1. CDR1 MGHRA and CDR2 YSYEKL come from the germline V gene. CDR3 length: 16 amino acids. V lost 1 base, J lost 0 bases, and 2 bases stayed unmatched. In DNA form, the CDR3 reads TGCGCCAGCAGCCAAGCTACAGGGGGTAGCAATCAGCCCCAGCATTTT. It translates to CASSQATGGSNQPQHF.

This clone was seen just once. The V gene is TRBV25-1, the J gene TRBJ2-5; 11 bases agree with TRBD1. Germline CDR1 MGHDK, CDR2 SYGVNS. The CDR3 has 15 amino acids. V dropped 5 bases and J dropped 5; count of bases not matched to a gene: 7. The CDR3 coding sequence is TGTGCCAGCAGTAAAGGACAGGGGGCTTGGGAGACCCAGTACTTC. This codes for CASSKGQGAWETQYF.

V gene TRBV7-9 combines with J gene TRBJ1-4; unclear D gene. CDR1 is SEHNR, CDR2 FQNEAQ, per germline (reference sequence). CDR3 length: 14 residues. The ends were cut back, 3 bases at V and 9 bases at J, with 14 bases in the middle. For the CDR3, the DNA is TGTGCCAGCAGCTTGAGTGGCAGGTTTCAAAAACTGTTTTTT. Protein: CASSLSGRFQKLFF.

V and J are TRBV28 and TRBJ2-7; TRBD1 agrees at 8 bases. V shed 6 bases, J shed 7 bases, and the junction held 11 bases outside the gene matches. The CDR3 runs 14 residues. Germline CDR1 is MDHEN and CDR2 is SYDVKM. In DNA form, the CDR3 reads TGTGCCAGCAGCGTTTCAGGGGGCGATTGGGAGCAGTACTTC. This gives the protein CASSVSGGDWEQYF.

This chain joins TRBV5-1 and TRBJ2-3; TRBD2 is a possible D gene (6 bases). Germline loops: CDR1 SGHRS, CDR2 YFSETQ. The CDR3 covers 13 residues. V was clipped by 4 bases and J by 3 bases, with 9 bases between them. The CDR3 DNA reads TGCGCCAGCAGCCCGGGAGATACAGATACGCAGTATTTT. It yields the protein CASSPGDTDTQYF.

The chain combines TRBV7-9 with TRBJ1-1; D unclear. Germline V gives CDR1 SEHNR, CDR2 FQNEAQ (reference sequence). The CDR3 extends over 14 amino acids. V lost 2 bases, J lost 1 base, and 8 bases lay in between. CDR3 sequence: CASSLLGKNTEAFF. The DNA of the CDR3 is TGTGCCAGCAGCTTACTCGGTAAGAACACTGAAGCTTTCTTT. The full variable domain, rest sourced from reference TRBV7-9 and TRBJ1-1, is DTGVSQNPRHKITKRGQNVTFRCDPISEHNRLYWYRQTLGQGPEFLTYFQNEAQLEKSRLLSDRFSAERPKGSFSTLEIQRTEQGDSAMYLCASSLLGKNTEAFFGQGTRLTVV.

The rearrangement uses TRBV11-3 and TRBJ2-1, with 8 bases matching TRBD1. This CDR3 region has 15 residues. CDR1 is SGHNT, CDR2 YENEEA, per germline. Trimming at V came to 5 bases and at J to 6 bases, leaving 9 bases not matched to a gene. In DNA, the CDR3 is TGTGCCAGCAGCCGAGGGACAGGCTTTGGCAATGAGCAGTTCTTC. Translation: CASSRGTGFGNEQFF.